This is a list of T cell receptor beta chains from one sample in a study of blood T cell repertoires in COVID-19. The data were produced by immunoSEQ multiplex PCR, yet TCRdb's version contains in-frame clones alone and is incomplete. Found here are about 670,000 clones, 90% of them singletons; the top ten hold about 0.24%. The sequencing sample was made of peripheral blood. All receptors derive from a woman aged 18-30 years with acute or convalescent COVID-19. Both conserved end residues are trimmed from each CDR3.

j_gene: TRBJ1-2
len: 10
v_gene: TRBV6-5
CDR3aa: ASSSGNYGYT

j_gene: TRBJ2-3
len: 12
v_gene: TRBV10-1
CDR3aa: ASRDSGGADTQY

j_gene: TRBJ1-1
len: 14
v_gene: TRBV7-6
CDR3aa: ASSRPQGSKNTEAF

j_gene: TRBJ2-3
len: 11
v_gene: TRBV19
CDR3aa: ASGTGSTDTQY

j_gene: TRBJ1-5
len: 14
v_gene: TRBV5-6
CDR3aa: ASSLRLTGGEQPQH

j_gene: TRBJ1-1
len: 14
v_gene: TRBV27
CDR3aa: ASSLGTGGYDTEAF

j_gene: TRBJ1-2
len: 13
v_gene: TRBV24-1
CDR3aa: ATSDSTGGEGGYT

j_gene: TRBJ2-5
len: 12
v_gene: TRBV7-7
CDR3aa: ASSPGLLGETQY

j_gene: TRBJ2-7
len: 11
v_gene: TRBV6-5
CDR3aa: ASSPDNSYEQY

j_gene: TRBJ1-1
len: 13
v_gene: TRBV6-5
CDR3aa: ASSYSGQGNTEAF

j_gene: TRBJ1-2
len: 15
v_gene: TRBV1
CDR3aa: TSSQDSPRQGCYGYT

j_gene: TRBJ1-3
len: 11
v_gene: TRBV18
CDR3aa: ASSTTGENTIY

j_gene: TRBJ1-5
len: 12
v_gene: TRBV4-3
CDR3aa: ASSYYRGLQPQH

j_gene: TRBJ2-7
len: 13
v_gene: TRBV15
CDR3aa: ATSRGGVTSYEQY

j_gene: TRBJ1-2
len: 14
v_gene: TRBV11-2
CDR3aa: ASSLVSGNGNYGYT

j_gene: TRBJ2-1
len: 14
v_gene: TRBV5-6
CDR3aa: ASSPQGRGAYNEQF

j_gene: TRBJ1-3
len: 13
v_gene: TRBV28
CDR3aa: ASSFEGISGNTIY

j_gene: TRBJ2-3
len: 14
v_gene: TRBV9
CDR3aa: ASSERLAGVTDTQY

j_gene: TRBJ1-5
len: 13
v_gene: TRBV19
CDR3aa: ASVLSGTGGEPQH

j_gene: TRBJ1-5
len: 16
v_gene: TRBV21-1
CDR3aa: ASSKAGTGRTLNQPQH

j_gene: TRBJ2-7
len: 9
v_gene: TRBV15
CDR3aa: ATSWSYEQY

j_gene: TRBJ1-2
len: 14
v_gene: TRBV6-1
CDR3aa: ASSVNLSGGNYGYT

j_gene: TRBJ2-2
len: 14
v_gene: TRBV21-1
CDR3aa: ASSKAPRVVAGELF

j_gene: TRBJ1-2
len: 16
v_gene: TRBV27
CDR3aa: ASSLLGDTTRLFYGYT

j_gene: TRBJ2-3
len: 15
v_gene: TRBV2
CDR3aa: ATARLGTAMILDTQY

j_gene: TRBJ2-3
len: 14
v_gene: TRBV6-1
CDR3aa: ASREFSGGDPDTQY

j_gene: TRBJ1-1
len: 15
v_gene: TRBV6-1
CDR3aa: ASSELTVRTVNTEAF

j_gene: TRBJ2-2
len: 16
v_gene: TRBV28
CDR3aa: ASSFPTLDRAGTGELF

j_gene: TRBJ1-6
len: 11
v_gene: TRBV2
CDR3aa: ASMANYNSPLH

j_gene: TRBJ2-3
len: 12
v_gene: TRBV5-1
CDR3aa: ASSTRTGADTQY

j_gene: TRBJ2-5
len: 13
v_gene: TRBV9
CDR3aa: ASSSLISGQETQY

j_gene: TRBJ1-2
len: 12
v_gene: TRBV6-6
CDR3aa: ASSVAWGDYGYT

j_gene: TRBJ1-2
len: 10
v_gene: TRBV5-1
CDR3aa: ASSPNREGLT

j_gene: TRBJ2-7
len: 14
v_gene: TRBV9
CDR3aa: ASSAVPWGLGLEQY

j_gene: TRBJ2-1
len: 13
v_gene: TRBV9
CDR3aa: ASSVSWGGRNEQF

j_gene: TRBJ2-1
len: 13
v_gene: TRBV6-5
CDR3aa: ASSYIGGGADEQF